This passage covers 16 T cell receptor beta chains from one sample sequenced in a study of early T cells in non-severe SARS-CoV-2 infection (dated by TCRdb to about 2021). The library was made by 5' RACE. The sequencer listed for this sample is NextSeq 500. TCRdb redid the processing of the public reads, applying fastp at Q25 and MiXCR, and retained in-frame beta chains. Rows with a matching CDR3 protein are joined into one entry that keeps the most common DNA and genes. This sample holds approximately 66,000 distinct CDR3 sequences; less than 15% were observed only once. Around 4.8% of the sample belongs to the ten largest clones. The sequenced sample was whole blood. The receptors stem from an adult who was a healthcare worker with PCR-confirmed SARS-CoV-2 infection or an uninfected control (not recorded which).

The table lists this clonotype with a few counts. The chain carries TRBV7-3 and TRBJ2-7; 7 bases agree with TRBD2. The length of the CDR3 is 16 residues. Germline lookup yields CDR1 SGHTA and CDR2 FQGTGA. V lost 0 bases, J lost 3 bases, and 8 bases stayed unmatched. CDR3 coding DNA: TGTGCCAGCAGCTTAACTCGTTCTAGCGGAATCTACGAGCAGTACTTC. It specifies CASSLTRSSGIYEQYF.

This chain uses TRBV5-1 with TRBJ2-1; TRBD2 matches at 8 bases. Germline lookup yields CDR1 SGHRS and CDR2 YFSETQ. The CDR3 spans 14 residues. V dropped 4 bases and J dropped 7; count of bases not matched to a gene: 7. This chain's CDR3 is CASSVISGMNEQFF. In DNA, the CDR3 is TGCGCCAGCAGCGTGATTAGCGGGATGAATGAGCAGTTCTTC.

The chain has TRBV27 and TRBJ2-1; TRBD1 agrees at 8 bases. V was clipped by 6 bases and J by 4 bases; unmatched bases: 8. Germline lookup yields CDR1 MNHEY and CDR2 SMNVEV (reference sequence). CDR3 length equals 15 residues. This CDR3 is CASSPGGTGYNEQFF. CDR3 DNA: TGTGCCAGCAGCCCCGGTGGGACAGGATACAATGAGCAGTTCTTC.

In this sample, this clonotype turned up a few times. The chain is built from TRBV20-1 and TRBJ2-3; D remains unclear. Looked up from germline, CDR1 is DFQATT and CDR2 is SNEGSKA (reference sequence). V was cut by 2 bases and J by 6 bases, with 12 bases left in between. The CDR3 has 13 amino acids. The CDR3: CSARLEPGDTQYF. The DNA for the CDR3 is TGCAGTGCTAGATTGGAGCCAGGCGATACGCAGTATTTT.

This clonotype was observed at least ten times. This chain connects TRBV6-4 to TRBJ1-1, with 7 bases lining up with TRBD1. The CDR3 consists of 14 residues. Trimming at V came to 4 bases and at J to 1 base, leaving 3 bases not matched to a gene. Germline assignment: CDR1 MRHNA and CDR2 SNTAGT. CDR3 protein: CASSAGTENTEAFF. Written as DNA, the CDR3 is TGTGCCAGCAGTGCAGGGACAGAGAACACTGAAGCTTTCTTT.

The sample holds many counts of this clonotype. The chain is built from TRBV7-9 and TRBJ2-5; 10 bases fit TRBD2. V was clipped by 0 bases and J by 1 base; unmatched bases: 2. The germline V gene has CDR1 SEHNR and CDR2 FQNEAQ (reference sequence). CDR3 length equals 16 residues. The CDR3: CASSLARTSGQETQYF. The DNA of the CDR3 is TGTGCCAGCAGCTTAGCGCGGACTAGCGGCCAAGAGACCCAGTACTTC.

This clonotype came up many times. The V and J genes are TRBV7-2 and TRBJ2-2; 7 bases map to TRBD1. Germline CDR1 SGHTA, CDR2 FQGNSA. V shed 5 bases and J 4 bases; nucleotides not matched to a gene: 7. The CDR3 spans 15 residues. The CDR3 DNA sequence: TGTGCCAGCAGCCCGAGGGACAGCCTCACCGGGGAGCTGTTTTTT. Translating gives CASSPRDSLTGELFF.

This clonotype was picked up many times. The CDR3 here is CASSFDFKPGNTIYF. CDR3 sequence (DNA): TGCGCCAGCAGCTTCGACTTTAAGCCGGGAAACACCATATATTTT. This chain links TRBV5-1 with TRBJ1-3; D gene ambiguous. V dropped 2 bases and J dropped 4 bases, with 13 bases sitting between them. Germline V gene data show CDR1 as SGHRS and CDR2 as YFSETQ. This CDR3 has 15 residues.

This clonotype has just a few counts. The CDR3 DNA sequence: TGTGCCAGCAGCTTAGCGGACAACACCATATATTTT. Residues: CASSLADNTIYF. The rearrangement joins TRBV7-2 to TRBJ1-3, with D unclear. The length of the CDR3 is 12 residues. CDR1 SGHTA and CDR2 FQGNSA come from the germline V gene. V lost 0 bases, J lost 7 bases, and 4 bases lay in between.

This clonotype turned up a few times. The chain has TRBV4-1 and TRBJ2-7; TRBD1 or TRBD2 may be the D gene (5 bases each). The germline V gene has CDR1 MGHRA and CDR2 YSYEKL. Trimming left V 1 base short and J 3 bases short, with 16 bases between. The CDR3 runs 16 residues. CDR3 sequence reads: CASSQAPHGTGYEQYF. For the CDR3, the DNA is TGCGCCAGCAGCCAAGCGCCCCACGGGACGGGCTACGAGCAGTACTTC.

This clonotype has only a few counts. J is TRBJ1-6 and V is TRBV6-5; D is unresolved. This CDR3 has 14 residues. V was pared by 6 bases and J by 8 bases, with 14 bases between. Germline V CDR1 and CDR2: MNHEY, SVGAGI. The CDR3 DNA is TGTGCCAGCAGGCCCTCCTGGTCCGATTCACCCCTCCACTTT. Protein product: CASRPSWSDSPLHF.

This clonotype showed up just a few times. The genes are TRBV6-5 and TRBJ2-4; D uncertain. Germline V gene data show CDR1 as MNHEY and CDR2 as SVGAGI. Trimming left V 0 bases short and J 4 bases short, with 10 bases between. The CDR3 has 15 residues. Here the CDR3 DNA reads TGTGCCAGCAGTTACTCAAGGCTAGGGAAAAACATTCAGTACTTC. This encodes CASSYSRLGKNIQYF.

Many counts were recorded for this clonotype. This chain connects TRBV7-9 to TRBJ2-4; possible D gene TRBD1, 7 bases. V was trimmed by 10 bases and J by 7 bases, leaving 17 bases between them. Germline values: CDR1 SEHNR, CDR2 FQNEAQ (reference sequence). The CDR3 consists of 13 residues. For the CDR3, the DNA is TGTGCCACCCAGGAGGGGGCAGGGAACATTCAGTACTTC. Its protein product is CATQEGAGNIQYF.

In DNA form, the CDR3 reads TGCAGCGTTGAACTGGGGTTAGAGACCCAGTACTTC. Residues: CSVELGLETQYF. The chain employs TRBV29-1 and TRBJ2-5; no reliable D call. The length of the CDR3 is 12 residues. Germline-derived CDR1 and CDR2 are SQVTM and ANQGSEA. The germline V and J ends were trimmed by 2 bases and 4 bases, with 8 bases remaining between them.

In this sample, this clonotype turned up many times. The chain is built from TRBV3-1 and TRBJ1-4; D unclear. Trimming stripped 4 bases from V and 0 bases from J, with 3 bases between. This CDR3 region has 13 residues. The germline CDR1 and CDR2 sequences are LGHDT and YNNKEL (reference sequence). The CDR3 loop reads CASSLTTNEKLFF. The DNA for the CDR3 is TGTGCCAGCAGCCTCACAACTAATGAAAAACTGTTTTTT. The variable domain in full, with the rest retrieved from reference TRBV3-1 and TRBJ1-4, is DTAVSQTPKYLVTQMGNDKSIKCEQNLGHDTMYWYKQDSKKFLKIMFSYNNKELIINETVPNRFSPKSPDKAHLNLHINSLELGDSAVYFCASSLTTNEKLFFGSGTQLSVL.

This clonotype appeared many times. The chain joins TRBV20-1 to TRBJ1-4, with no clear D. The CDR3 is made up of 14 amino acids. V lost 0 bases and J lost 0, with 5 bases in between. Germline V gene sequence: CDR1 DFQATT, CDR2 SNEGSKA (reference sequence). The CDR3, as DNA: TGCAGTGCTAGAGATATAGCAACTAATGAAAAACTGTTTTTT. Protein product: CSARDIATNEKLFF.